Listed below are T cell receptor beta chains from one sample, sequenced in a study of PD-1 blockade in classical Hodgkin lymphoma. Sequencing was performed with immunoSEQ multiplex PCR; in TCRdb, only in-frame clones are kept and a portion is missing. The data hold 45,000 to 65,000 clones, with 73% observed a single time. The specimen was peripheral blood mononuclear cells (PBMCs), collected before the second cycle of nivolumab. The receptors stem from a human donor with classical Hodgkin lymphoma. The CDR3 runs from the conserved cysteine through the conserved F or W. D genes are given only for firm matches. The size field is filled for only some rows; it gives once, few, many or a size class.

j_gene: TRBJ1-4
len: 13
d_gene: NA
v_gene: TRBV7-3
abundance: NA
CDR3nt: TGTGCCAGCAGCTTACAGCCTAATGAAAAACTGTTTTTT
CDR3aa: CASSLQPNEKLFF

j_gene: TRBJ1-2
len: 13
d_gene: NA
v_gene: TRBV4-3
abundance: NA
CDR3nt: TGCGCCAGCAGCCTTTTATCTGGGGACGGCTACACCTTC
CDR3aa: CASSLLSGDGYTF

j_gene: TRBJ1-2
len: 14
d_gene: TRBD1
v_gene: TRBV19
abundance: NA
CDR3nt: TGTGCCACCCGAGACAGGGGGCAAAATTATGGCTACACCTTC
CDR3aa: CATRDRGQNYGYTF

j_gene: TRBJ2-3
len: 15
d_gene: NA
v_gene: TRBV27
abundance: NA
CDR3nt: TGTGCCAGCAGTCCCGTATCAGCTAGCACAGATACGCAGTATTTT
CDR3aa: CASSPVSASTDTQYF

j_gene: TRBJ1-2
len: 13
d_gene: NA
v_gene: TRBV7-2
abundance: many
CDR3nt: TGTGCCAGCAGCTCAACAGGGATAGAAGGCTACACCTTC
CDR3aa: CASSSTGIEGYTF

j_gene: TRBJ2-3
len: 14
d_gene: NA
v_gene: TRBV7-2
abundance: NA
CDR3nt: TGTGCCAGCAGCTGGAAAACTAGCACAGATACGCAGTATTTT
CDR3aa: CASSWKTSTDTQYF

j_gene: TRBJ2-1
len: 15
d_gene: TRBD2
v_gene: TRBV28
abundance: NA
CDR3nt: TGTGCCAGCAGTGAGGGTGTCAGCGGGAGAAATGAGCAGTTCTTC
CDR3aa: CASSEGVSGRNEQFF

j_gene: TRBJ2-1
len: 16
d_gene: NA
v_gene: TRBV7-9
abundance: NA
CDR3nt: TGTGCCAGCAGCTTAGTAGGCCAGGGTAACTACAATGAGCAGTTCTTC
CDR3aa: CASSLVGQGNYNEQFF

j_gene: TRBJ2-3
len: 15
d_gene: NA
v_gene: TRBV7-3
abundance: NA
CDR3nt: TGTGCCAGCAGCTTAAGGGGGTGGAACACAGATACGCAGTATTTT
CDR3aa: CASSLRGWNTDTQYF

j_gene: TRBJ2-5
len: 15
d_gene: TRBD2
v_gene: TRBV2
abundance: NA
CDR3nt: TGTGCCAGCATACCTTCAAGCGGGAGTAGGGAGACCCAGTACTTC
CDR3aa: CASIPSSGSRETQYF

j_gene: TRBJ1-2
len: 14
d_gene: NA
v_gene: TRBV13
abundance: NA
CDR3nt: TGTGCCAGCAGCTTAACTAACGCGGGCTATGGCTACACCTTC
CDR3aa: CASSLTNAGYGYTF

j_gene: TRBJ2-5
len: 15
d_gene: TRBD1
v_gene: TRBV6-1
abundance: NA
CDR3nt: TGTGCCAGCAGTGAAACGTCAGGGGGCGTGGAGACCCAGTACTTC
CDR3aa: CASSETSGGVETQYF

j_gene: TRBJ1-3
len: 12
d_gene: NA
v_gene: TRBV7-2
abundance: NA
CDR3nt: TGTGCCAGCAGTCCCCTAGGAAACACCATATATTTT
CDR3aa: CASSPLGNTIYF

j_gene: TRBJ2-7
len: 16
d_gene: NA
v_gene: TRBV27
abundance: NA
CDR3nt: TGTGCCAGCAGACCCGTGGGACTTACGGCGCTTTACGAGCAGTACTTC
CDR3aa: CASRPVGLTALYEQYF

j_gene: TRBJ2-3
len: 15
d_gene: TRBD2
v_gene: TRBV7-3
abundance: NA
CDR3nt: TGTGCCAGCAGCCCTATAGCGGGAGAAGTAAATACGCAGTATTTT
CDR3aa: CASSPIAGEVNTQYF

j_gene: TRBJ2-3
len: 14
d_gene: NA
v_gene: TRBV9
abundance: NA
CDR3nt: TGTGCCAGCAGCGTCCGGTGGGGCCCAGATACGCAGTATTTT
CDR3aa: CASSVRWGPDTQYF

j_gene: TRBJ2-5
len: 12
d_gene: TRBD1
v_gene: TRBV5-6
abundance: NA
CDR3nt: TGTGCCAGCAGCTGGAGGGACAGGGGTGCGTACTTC
CDR3aa: CASSWRDRGAYF